These T cell receptor beta chains were read from a single sample in a study of blood T cell repertoires in COVID-19. Clones were read by immunoSEQ multiplex PCR, and TCRdb kept only the in-frame ones, dropping some. Here the sample spans approximately 50,000 clones, 65% to 80% being singletons. The sequenced sample was peripheral blood. These receptors were obtained from a man in his 70s with acute or convalescent COVID-19. The CDR3 runs from the conserved cysteine through the conserved F or W. The D gene is left open where the match is weak. The size of a clone is reported for some rows only, either as once, few or many, or as a class for expanded clones.

d_call clone_size j_call v_call cdr3_aa cdr3_nt
- - TRBJ2-1 TRBV15 CATSRDWRGQENEQFF TGTGCCACCAGCAGAGATTGGAGGGGGCAAGAGAATGAGCAGTTCTTC
- once TRBJ1-3 TRBV29-1 CSAERALGNTIYF TGCAGCGCCGAGAGGGCTTTGGGAAACACCATATATTTT
- - TRBJ2-3 TRBV6-4 CASSDGGGGTDTQYF TGTGCCAGCAGTGATGGTGGCGGGGGCACAGATACGCAGTATTTT
TRBD1 - TRBJ2-1 TRBV19 CASSLYSRDSNEQFF TGTGCCAGTAGTCTCTACTCCCGGGACAGCAATGAGCAGTTCTTC
- - TRBJ2-7 TRBV10-1 CAGPSGVSSYEQYF TGCGCCGGACCCTCCGGGGTAAGCTCCTACGAGCAGTACTTC
TRBD2 - TRBJ2-3 TRBV30 CAKREGPDTQYF TGTGCGAAGCGGGAGGGACCCGATACGCAGTATTTT
- once TRBJ1-2 TRBV4-1 CASSPLGQGSYTF TGCGCCAGCAGCCCCCTCGGGCAGGGGAGCTACACCTTC
- once TRBJ2-2 TRBV9 CASSVGPRRTGELFF TGTGCCAGCAGCGTAGGACCCAGGCGCACCGGGGAGCTGTTTTTT
- once TRBJ2-1 TRBV7-2 CASSLEVAGFNEQFF TGTGCCAGCAGCTTAGAAGTCGCAGGCTTCAATGAGCAGTTCTTC
TRBD1 - TRBJ1-3 TRBV4-1 CASRRTGHSGNTIYF TGCGCCAGCAGGAGGACAGGGCATTCTGGAAACACCATATATTTT
- few TRBJ2-1 TRBV28 CASSLRTAYNEQFF TGTGCCAGCAGTTTAAGGACTGCCTACAATGAGCAGTTCTTC
TRBD2 - TRBJ2-1 TRBV11-2 CASSSNPTSSNEQFF TGTGCCAGCAGCTCGAATCCGACTAGCAGCAATGAGCAGTTCTTC
- - TRBJ1-5 TRBV7-2 CASSSSAGGSNQPQHF TGTGCCAGCAGCTCCTCCGCGGGGGGTAGCAATCAGCCCCAGCATTTT
- - TRBJ2-7 TRBV15 CATSRDRSSYEQYF TGTGCCACCAGCAGAGACAGGTCCTCCTACGAGCAGTACTTC
TRBD2 - TRBJ2-2 TRBV5-1 CASSLAAGVTGELFF TGCGCCAGCAGCTTGGCGGCGGGGGTCACCGGGGAGCTGTTTTTT
TRBD2 few TRBJ2-1 TRBV7-3 CASSPRLAAYNEQFF TGTGCCAGCAGCCCCCGACTAGCGGCTTACAATGAGCAGTTCTTC
- - TRBJ1-1 TRBV10-3 CAIRGGTGNTEAFF TGTGCCATCAGGGGGGGTACAGGGAACACTGAAGCTTTCTTT
- - TRBJ2-3 TRBV7-8 CASSPGASTDTQYF TGTGCCAGCAGCCCAGGGGCCTCCACAGATACGCAGTATTTT
- - TRBJ2-5 TRBV28 CASSLRETQYF TGTGCCAGCAGTTTGAGAGAGACCCAGTACTTC
- - TRBJ2-1 TRBV24-1 CATSDPGSEQFF TGTGCCACCAGTGATCCAGGTTCTGAGCAGTTCTTC
- - TRBJ1-3 TRBV18 CASSPSTDYSGNTIYF TGTGCCAGCTCACCGTCGACAGATTACTCTGGAAACACCATATATTTT
TRBD2 - TRBJ2-7 TRBV5-1 CASSLESGGQEIYEQYF TGCGCCAGCAGCTTGGAAAGCGGGGGGCAGGAAATTTACGAGCAGTACTTC
- - TRBJ1-4 TRBV11-2 CASSLTTTGEKLFF TGTGCCAGCAGCTTAACTACAACAGGTGAAAAACTGTTTTTT
- medium-sized TRBJ2-2 TRBV2 CASSGSQSGELFF TGTGCCAGCAGTGGGAGTCAGTCCGGGGAGCTGTTTTTT
- - TRBJ1-1 TRBV28 CASSSDGRRAEAFF TGTGCCAGCAGTTCGGACGGCCGCAGGGCTGAAGCTTTCTTT
TRBD1 - TRBJ2-3 TRBV5-1 CASSADRPGDTQYF TGCGCCAGCAGCGCGGACAGGCCTGGGGATACGCAGTATTTT
TRBD1 - TRBJ2-5 TRBV7-2 CASSLLPPGGSGETQYF TGTGCCAGCAGCTTACTTCCCCCAGGGGGCTCCGGGGAGACCCAGTACTTC
- - TRBJ2-3 TRBV7-3 CASSPLMGATDTQYF TGTGCCAGCAGCCCCTTGATGGGGGCAACAGATACGCAGTATTTT
- once TRBJ1-6 TRBV7-2 CASRPTQGYNSPLHF TGTGCCAGCAGACCGACTCAGGGATATAATTCACCCCTCCACTTT
TRBD1 - TRBJ2-3 TRBV10-1 CASSRGLAGDTQYF TGCGCCAGCAGCAGGGGGCTGGCAGGTGATACGCAGTATTTT
TRBD1 - TRBJ1-2 TRBV10-3 CAISESRGTGYGYTF TGTGCCATCAGTGAGTCGAGAGGGACAGGATATGGCTACACCTTC
- - TRBJ2-7 TRBV5-1 CASSFSTRLEGYEQYF TGCGCCAGCAGCTTCTCGACCAGACTAGAAGGTTACGAGCAGTACTTC
- - TRBJ2-1 TRBV12-5 CASGSTSWNEQFF TGTGCTAGTGGTTCAACTAGCTGGAATGAGCAGTTCTTC
TRBD2 - TRBJ2-3 TRBV5-1 CASSLGSGGGTDTQYF TGCGCCAGCAGCTTGGGGAGCGGGGGGGGCACAGATACGCAGTATTTT
TRBD1 - TRBJ1-2 TRBV5-4 CASSLAIGGAYGYTF TGTGCCAGCAGCTTGGCCATAGGGGGCGCCTATGGCTACACCTTC